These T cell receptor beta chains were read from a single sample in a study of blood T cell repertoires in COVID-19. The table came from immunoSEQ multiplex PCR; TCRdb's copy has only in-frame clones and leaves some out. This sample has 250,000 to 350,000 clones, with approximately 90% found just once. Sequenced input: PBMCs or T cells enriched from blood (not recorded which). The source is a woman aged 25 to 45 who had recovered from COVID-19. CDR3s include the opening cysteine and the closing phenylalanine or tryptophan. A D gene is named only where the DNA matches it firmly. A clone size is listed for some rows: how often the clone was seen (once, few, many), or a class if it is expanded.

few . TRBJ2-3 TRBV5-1 CASSSTSTDTQYF TGCGCCAGCAGCTCTACTAGCACAGATACGCAGTATTTT
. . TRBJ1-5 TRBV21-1 CASMRVSTQHF TGTGCCAGCATGAGGGTAAGTACCCAGCATTTT
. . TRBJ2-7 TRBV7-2 CASILPGVSSYEQYF TGTGCCAGCATACTCCCCGGGGTAAGCTCCTACGAGCAGTACTTC
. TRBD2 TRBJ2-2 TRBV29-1 CSVVLAGGPTGELFF TGCAGCGTAGTTCTAGCGGGGGGTCCCACCGGGGAGCTGTTTTTT
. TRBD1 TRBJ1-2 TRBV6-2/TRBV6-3 CASSYLQGVGNGYTF TGTGCCAGCAGTTACCTGCAGGGGGTCGGGAATGGCTACACCTTC
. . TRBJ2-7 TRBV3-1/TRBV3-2 CASRLTGYEQYF TGTGCCAGCAGACTGACAGGCTACGAGCAGTACTTC
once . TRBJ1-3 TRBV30 CAWSIGTSSGNTIYF TGTGCCTGGAGTATTGGCACCAGCTCTGGAAACACCATATATTTT
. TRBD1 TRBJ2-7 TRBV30 CAGRTGYEQYF TGTGCCGGCCGGACAGGGTACGAGCAGTACTTC
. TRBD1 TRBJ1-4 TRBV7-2 CASSPRSGTGYGKLFF TGTGCCAGCAGCCCACGTTCCGGGACAGGGTACGGAAAACTGTTTTTT
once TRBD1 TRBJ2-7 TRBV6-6 CASSYRTGSYEQYF TGTGCCAGCAGTTACCGGACAGGGAGCTACGAGCAGTACTTC
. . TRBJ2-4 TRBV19 CASSDGALAKNIQYF TGTGCCAGTAGCGATGGGGCCCTAGCCAAAAACATTCAGTACTTC
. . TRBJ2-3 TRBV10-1 CASSESGRTDTQYF TGCGCCAGCAGTGAGTCGGGGCGCACAGATACGCAGTATTTT